These 22 T cell receptor beta chains were sequenced from one sample in a study of cytomegalovirus exposure and HLA in healthy donors. The table came from immunoSEQ multiplex PCR; TCRdb's copy has only in-frame clones and leaves some out. The table lists about 66,000 clones, more than 90% of them singletons. The sequencing sample was made of PBMCs. The receptor set was obtained from a man between 18 and 35 years old in good health and CMV-seronegative.

The chain links TRBV11-2 to TRBJ1-5, with D unresolved. Trimming took 1 base from V and 4 from J, leaving 8 bases between them. The CDR3 is made up of 14 amino acids. Germline loops: CDR1 SGHAT, CDR2 FQNNGV. CDR3 nucleotides: TGTGCCAGCAGCTTAGGAGGTGGGAATCAGCCCCAGCATTTT. Translation gives CASSLGGGNQPQHF.

The chain couples TRBV5-5 to TRBJ2-5, with TRBD2 identical over 10 bases. The CDR3 runs 14 residues. After removal of 0 bases from V and 6 bases from J, the junction contained 2 bases not matched to a gene. Looked up from germline, CDR1 is SGHKS and CDR2 is YYEKEE (reference sequence). The CDR3 region is CASSLASGSQTQYF. CDR3 DNA sequence: TGTGCCAGCAGCTTGGCTAGCGGGAGTCAGACCCAGTACTTC.

The chain carries TRBV7-9 and TRBJ1-1; possible D gene TRBD1, 6 bases. Trimming removed 6 bases from V and 1 base from J, with 18 bases in between. Looked up from germline, CDR1 is SEHNR and CDR2 is FQNEAQ (reference sequence). CDR3 length equals 16 residues. The CDR3 coding sequence is TGTGCCAGCAGAGGATGGAACAGGGAATCGAACACTGAAGCTTTCTTT. This encodes CASRGWNRESNTEAFF.

J is TRBJ1-2 and V is TRBV4-1, with a weak D call TRBD1 (6 bases). V lost 5 bases, J lost 6 bases, and 22 bases lay in between. CDR1 MGHRA and CDR2 YSYEKL come from the germline V gene. The CDR3 loop spans 16 amino acids. The CDR3 DNA sequence: TGCGCCAGCAGCTCCTCCCCCCAGGGGCGCATTAATGGCTACACCTTC. Its protein is CASSSSPQGRINGYTF.

CDR3 residues: CASAVGGAYEQYF. The DNA of the CDR3 is TGTGCCAGCGCTGTGGGGGGGGCTTACGAGCAGTACTTC. This chain connects TRBV6-1 to TRBJ2-7; D possibly corresponds to TRBD2 (7 bases). The CDR3 has 13 amino acids. CDR1 and CDR2 (germline): MNHNS, SASEGT. The V gene lost 8 bases and the J gene lost 4 bases, with 15 bases spanning the gap.

The chain recombines TRBV5-4 with TRBJ1-1; D gene ambiguous. With 2 bases removed from V and 5 bases from J, the gap between germline ends came to 16 bases. The germline V gene encodes CDR1 SGHNT and CDR2 YYREEE (reference sequence). The CDR3 runs to 15 residues. The chain's CDR3 is CASSFPGSLGTEAFF. CDR3 coding DNA: TGTGCCAGCAGCTTTCCAGGATCCTTGGGTACTGAAGCTTTCTTT. Based on the CDR3 plus reference TRBV5-4 and TRBJ1-1, the full variable domain is ETGVTQSPTHLIKTRGQQVTLRCSSQSGHNTVSWYQQALGQGPQFIFQYYREEENGRGNFPPRFSGLQFPNYSSELNVNALELDDSALYLCASSFPGSLGTEAFFGQGTRLTVV.

CDR3 region: CASSPGHRNTGELFF. Here the CDR3 DNA reads TGCGCCAGCAGTCCGGGACACCGTAACACCGGGGAGCTGTTTTTT. This chain connects TRBV10-1 to TRBJ2-2, with TRBD1 as a possible D gene (6 bases). V was pared by 5 bases and J by 2 bases, with 12 bases between. Germline V CDR1 and CDR2: WNHNN, SYGVQD (reference sequence). The length of the CDR3 is 15 residues.

The chain uses TRBV6-6 and TRBJ1-1; no clear D. Trimming shortened V by 2 bases and J by 7 bases, and 14 bases separated the two germline ends. CDR1 is MNHNY and CDR2 is SVGAGI in the germline V gene (reference sequence). This CDR3 spans 14 amino acids. The CDR3 bases are TGTGCCAGCAGTTACCCCGGTGAGGGAATTGAAGCTTTCTTT. The encoded protein is CASSYPGEGIEAFF.

The chain joins TRBV6-1 to TRBJ2-3; D ambiguous. V lost 2 bases and J 6 bases, leaving 12 bases between the germline ends. Germline loops: CDR1 MNHNS, CDR2 SASEGT. The CDR3 extends over 14 amino acids. The CDR3, as DNA: TGTGCCAGCAGTGAATTTACGAGCCCTGATACGCAGTATTTT. Translating gives CASSEFTSPDTQYF.

The J gene is TRBJ2-1, the V gene TRBV27, with 8 bases aligning to TRBD2. CDR1 and CDR2 from the germline V gene are MNHEY and SMNVEV (reference sequence). J gave up 8 bases and V 1 base, and 10 bases lay outside the gene matches. CDR3 length: 16 residues. CDR3 residues: CASSLFVPREGYEQFF. The CDR3 bases are TGTGCCAGCAGTTTATTCGTCCCTCGGGAGGGCTATGAGCAGTTCTTC.

The genes are TRBV19 and TRBJ2-2; a possible D gene is TRBD1 (6 bases). The CDR3 extends over 14 amino acids. Germline loops: CDR1 LNHDA, CDR2 SQIVND (reference sequence). The germline V and J ends were trimmed by 6 bases and 0 bases, with 8 bases remaining between them. The CDR3 nucleotides are TGTGCCAGTAGAGGACAGACGAACACCGGGGAGCTGTTTTTT. The encoded protein is CASRGQTNTGELFF.

This chain connects TRBV7-9 to TRBJ2-2, with 7 bases fitting TRBD2. The CDR3 is made up of 18 amino acids. The V gene end was trimmed by 6 bases and the J gene end by 5 bases; junction bases not matched to a gene: 18. Germline loops: CDR1 SEHNR, CDR2 FQNEAQ (reference sequence). CDR3 sequence: CASSWGGSGFGRTGELFF. The CDR3 bases are TGTGCCAGCAGTTGGGGGGGAAGCGGATTTGGGAGGACCGGGGAGCTGTTTTTT.

V gene TRBV7-9 combines with J gene TRBJ2-3, with 7 bases matching TRBD2. The CDR3 is 16 residues long. J was trimmed by 5 bases and V by 4 bases; bases with no gene match: 12. Germline CDR1 is SEHNR and CDR2 is FQNEAQ (reference sequence). CDR3 sequence: CASSSRLARGLDTQYF. The CDR3, as DNA: TGTGCCAGCAGCTCACGACTAGCTCGAGGTTTAGATACGCAGTATTTT.

This sequence joins TRBV7-9 and TRBJ1-1, with D perhaps matching TRBD1 (5 bases). This CDR3 contains 13 residues. Germline assignment: CDR1 SEHNR and CDR2 FQNEAQ (reference sequence). V lost 5 bases and J lost 1, with 8 bases in between. CDR3 coding DNA: TGTGCCAGCAGCATGCAGGGGAACACTGAAGCTTTCTTT. Protein product: CASSMQGNTEAFF.

The rearrangement joins TRBV28 to TRBJ1-1; D might be TRBD1 (5 bases). There are 13 residues in the CDR3. The germline V and J ends were trimmed by 8 bases and 0 bases, with 10 bases remaining between them. The germline V gene encodes CDR1 MDHEN and CDR2 SYDVKM. CDR3 sequence (DNA): TGTGCCAGCGGAGACAGCTTGAACACTGAAGCTTTCTTT. It translates to CASGDSLNTEAFF.

This chain links TRBV28 with TRBJ1-1; 10 bases line up with TRBD1. Per germline, CDR1 MDHEN and CDR2 SYDVKM. J lost 1 base, V lost 5 bases, and 10 bases had no gene match. CDR3 length: 17 amino acids. CDR3 DNA: TGTGCCAGCAGTGATATTCCGGGACAGGGGTCGAACACTGAAGCTTTCTTT. This gives the protein CASSDIPGQGSNTEAFF.

The rearrangement links TRBV4-2 to TRBJ2-1, with 8 bases lining up with TRBD1. With 0 bases clipped from V and 1 base from J, the junction kept 8 bases outside the gene matches. Germline V gives CDR1 LGHNA, CDR2 YNFKEQ. The CDR3 runs to 18 residues. CDR3 region: CASSQDPGQEISYNEQFF. The DNA of the CDR3 is TGTGCCAGCAGCCAAGACCCGGGACAGGAGATTTCCTACAATGAGCAGTTCTTC.

This clone came up once. The CDR3 is CASSLALREGGETQYF. The CDR3 nucleotides are TGTGCCAGCAGCTTAGCCCTGCGGGAGGGTGGAGAGACCCAGTACTTC. The V call is TRBV7-9, the J call TRBJ2-5, with 9 bases lining up with TRBD2. Per germline, CDR1 SEHNR and CDR2 FQNEAQ (reference sequence). V shed 0 bases and J 4 bases; nucleotides not matched to a gene: 6. There are 16 residues in the CDR3.

V usage is TRBV19 and J usage is TRBJ2-1, with 9 bases that match TRBD2. Germline V CDR1 and CDR2: LNHDA, SQIVND (reference sequence). This CDR3 comprises 18 residues. Germline trimming cut 3 bases from V and 5 bases from J; bases unmatched to any gene: 14. This CDR3 is CASSILRSSGSHHNEQFF. In DNA, the CDR3 is TGTGCCAGTAGTATTTTACGGAGTAGCGGGAGTCATCACAATGAGCAGTTCTTC.

V usage is TRBV6-1 and J usage is TRBJ2-6, with D possibly TRBD1 on 6 matching bases. The germline V and J ends were trimmed by 6 bases and 0 bases, with 9 bases remaining between them. Germline values: CDR1 MNHNS, CDR2 SASEGT. This CDR3 contains 15 residues. The chain's CDR3 is CASRTGFSGANVLTF. The CDR3 region has the DNA TGTGCCAGCAGAACAGGGTTCTCTGGGGCCAACGTCCTGACTTTC.

CDR3 residues: CASTPGGARGYEQYF. DNA for the CDR3: TGTGCCAGCACCCCGGGGGGGGCCAGGGGCTACGAGCAGTACTTC. The chain couples TRBV28 to TRBJ2-7, with 8 bases lining up with TRBD2. V was pared by 7 bases and J by 3 bases, with 11 bases of the junction left unmatched. Germline CDR1 reads MDHEN; CDR2 reads SYDVKM. The CDR3 covers 15 residues.

The count of this clone is one. This chain uses TRBV5-1 with TRBJ2-1; the match to TRBD2 covers 10 bases. Trimming took 1 base from V and 7 from J; bases not matched to a gene: 8. CDR1 and CDR2 (germline): SGHRS, YFSETQ. The CDR3 length is 16 residues. CDR3 region: CASSLTAGTSVNEQFF. In nucleotides, the CDR3 is TGCGCCAGCAGCTTGACCGCCGGGACTAGCGTGAATGAGCAGTTCTTC.